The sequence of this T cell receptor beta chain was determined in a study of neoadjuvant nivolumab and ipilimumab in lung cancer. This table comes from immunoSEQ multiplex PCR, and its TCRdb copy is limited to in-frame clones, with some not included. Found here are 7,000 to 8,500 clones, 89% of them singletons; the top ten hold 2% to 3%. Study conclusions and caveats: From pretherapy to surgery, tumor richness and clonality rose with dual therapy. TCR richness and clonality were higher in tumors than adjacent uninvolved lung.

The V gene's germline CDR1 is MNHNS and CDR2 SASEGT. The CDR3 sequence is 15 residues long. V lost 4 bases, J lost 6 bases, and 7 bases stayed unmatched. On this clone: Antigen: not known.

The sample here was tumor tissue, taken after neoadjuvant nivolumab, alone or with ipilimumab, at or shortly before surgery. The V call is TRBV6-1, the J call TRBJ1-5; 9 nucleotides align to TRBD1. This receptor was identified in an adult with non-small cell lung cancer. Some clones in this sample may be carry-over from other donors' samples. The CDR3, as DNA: TGTGCCAGCAGTGGGACAGGGGAAGTGAGTCAGCCCCAGCATTTT. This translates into CASSGTGEVSQPQHF.